The clone carrying this TCR beta chain has only a few counts. The antigen is unknown. The record originates from a study of CD8 T cells in ankylosing spondylitis. The CDR3 length is 15 residues. Trimming at V came to 3 bases and at J to 3 bases, leaving 11 bases not matched to a gene. CDR1 is GTSNPN, CDR2 SVGIG, per germline (reference sequence). Study-wide results and caveats: Disease-linked clones were reportedly significantly enriched in matched ankylosing spondylitis synovial fluid. Disease-linked clones, CD8+, were relatively rare in peripheral blood. A TCR beta motif made of eight highly homologous variants seemed typical of ankylosing spondylitis blood.

Quantitative 5'-RACE with molecular barcodes generated TCR beta libraries. TCRdb called the 5' RACE reads again in MiXCR, with one record for every CDR3 protein. The data show about 240,000 distinct CDR3 sequences, with under 30% seen just once and 0.5% to 0.65% held by the top ten. Sequenced: blood, either unsorted or a sorted T cell fraction (not recorded which). This receptor was taken from a male donor with ankylosing spondylitis or in good health (not recorded which). The V gene is TRBV30, the J gene TRBJ2-7; 7 bases agree with TRBD2. CDR3 sequence: CAWSGGGLAGYEQYF. The CDR3 DNA sequence: TGTGCCTGGAGCGGGGGAGGGTTAGCTGGCTACGAGCAGTACTTC.